The T cell receptor (beta chain) described here comes from a study of vaccination and CD4 T cells after COVID-19. Study summary: Post-diagnosis, post-COVID samples were collected after a median about 100 days, ranging 35 to 161.

About this clonotype: The antigen remains unidentified.

Study-wide findings and caveats: The great majority, 304 of 307 vaccine-specific clones, proved spike mono-reactive in convalescent patients. From around 19 to 38, the median of SARS-CoV-2-reactive clonotypes rose without reaching significance. The study sampled relatively few convalescent patients and omitted early post-infection timepoints.

The trim removed 3 bases at V and 2 bases at J, leaving 3 bases unmatched. Germline V gene data show CDR1 as SQVTM and CDR2 as ANQGSEA. The CDR3 extends over 13 amino acids. TCRdb re-called the PCR reads through MiXCR, storing one row per CDR3 protein. The data hold some 25,000 distinct CDR3 sequences, with around 49% observed a single time. The origin of this receptor is a human donor who had recovered from COVID-19. J is TRBJ2-5 and V is TRBV29-1; 7 nucleotides align to TRBD1. The sample was CD4+ T cells from blood, taken before SARS-CoV-2 vaccination. The DNA of the CDR3 is TGCAGCGTTGATCCGGGACAGCAAGAGACCCAGTACTTC. This sequence encodes CSVDPGQQETQYF.